This TCR beta chain is drawn from a study of blood T cell repertoires in COVID-19. Across the study: Both acute and convalescent COVID-19 samples were obtained from the United States, Italy and Spain. T cells, B-cell-depleted T cells, or PBMCs supplied cDNA or gDNA.

V gave up 5 bases and J gave up 4 bases; unmatched junction bases: 8. Germline assignment: CDR1 MNHEY and CDR2 SMNVEV (reference sequence). The CDR3 loop spans 15 amino acids. As processed by the authors: Reference gene primer amplification yielded estimated nucleated cell counts. Sequencing used immunoSEQ multiplex PCR; TCRdb keeps in-frame clones, though not all of them. V and J calls and clone size are given by that table; D and trimming were obtained from the DNA. This table holds almost 200,000 clones, 86% found once. The receptor was derived from an older woman with acute or convalescent COVID-19. Sequencing was done on a sample of peripheral blood. The chain uses TRBV27 and TRBJ2-3; 8 bases fit TRBD1. The CDR3 here is CASSEFRTGPDTQYF. CDR3 nucleotide sequence: TGTGCCAGCAGTGAATTCAGGACAGGGCCAGATACGCAGTATTTT.